Below, 26 T cell receptor beta chains from the same sample are listed, as sequenced in a study of radiation and T cells in renal cell carcinoma. Specified time point: blood 4 weeks post-SBRT, at nephrectomy. Treatment described: 15 Gy SBRT to primary tumor, nephrectomy 4 weeks later. Using immunoSEQ multiplex PCR, the repertoire was profiled, and TCRdb retains in-frame clones only, with some absent. Of around 64,000 clones listed, more than 60% were seen once; the top ten hold about 6.8%. The sample in question was blood, obtained from a patient whose treatment included radiotherapy and nephrectomy. These receptors came from a man in his 60s with renal cell carcinoma.

The rearrangement uses TRBV6-1 and TRBJ1-1; 7 bases agree with TRBD1. CDR3 length: 16 residues. Germline assignment: CDR1 MNHNS and CDR2 SASEGT. V gave up 4 bases and J gave up 4 bases; unmatched junction bases: 12. CDR3 nucleotides: TGTGCCAGCAGTGCGGATGGACAGGTAGGGAGCACTGAAGCTTTCTTT. It is translated as CASSADGQVGSTEAFF.

The chain carries TRBV6-6 and TRBJ2-7, with D perhaps being TRBD1 or TRBD2 (5 bases each). The V and J ends lost 5 bases and 6 bases respectively, with 14 bases between them. Germline CDR1 reads MNHNY; CDR2 reads SVGAGI (reference sequence). This CDR3 region has 13 residues. The CDR3 protein is CASSPGPGSEQYV. As DNA, the CDR3 is TGTGCCAGCAGTCCGGGACCGGGGAGCGAGCAGTACGTC.

The CDR3 nucleotides are TGCGCCAGCAGCCAACAGCCTGGGTCAGAGACCCAGTACTTC. Translating gives CASSQQPGSETQYF. This chain connects TRBV5-1 to TRBJ2-5; D not certain. V dropped 4 bases and J dropped 4 bases, with 14 bases sitting between them. This CDR3 comprises 14 residues. CDR1 is SGHRS, CDR2 YFSETQ, per germline.

This sequence joins TRBV11-3 and TRBJ2-1; 10 nucleotides agree with TRBD2. Looked up from germline, CDR1 is SGHNT and CDR2 is YENEEA. The V segment lost 5 bases and the J segment 4 bases; nucleotides outside the gene matches: 5. The CDR3 runs to 15 residues. The CDR3 spells CASSPASGGYNEQFF. CDR3 DNA: TGTGCCAGCAGCCCCGCTAGCGGGGGTTACAATGAGCAGTTCTTC.

V usage is TRBV7-2 and J usage is TRBJ2-2; 7 nucleotides agree with TRBD2. CDR3 length equals 15 residues. Germline V gene lookup returns CDR1 SGHTA and CDR2 FQGNSA. V gave up 2 bases and J gave up 6 bases; unmatched junction bases: 6. This CDR3 reads CASSLQRGGAGELFF. The CDR3 DNA reads as TGTGCCAGCAGCTTACAGCGGGGAGGGGCCGGGGAGCTGTTTTTT.

V usage is TRBV6-5 and J usage is TRBJ1-3; no firm D call. CDR3 length equals 15 residues. Germline V gene data show CDR1 as MNHEY and CDR2 as SVGAGI. The V end lost 5 bases, the J end lost 4 bases, and 15 bases lay between the germline ends. CDR3 loop: CASSRGRGNGNTIYF. The CDR3 region has the DNA TGTGCCAGCAGTCGCGGGAGAGGGAACGGAAACACCATATATTTT.

The chain carries TRBV6-6 and TRBJ2-7; 10 bases are shared with TRBD1. The CDR3 is 14 amino acids. V was clipped by 1 base and J by 4 bases; unmatched bases: 1. Germline V gene sequence: CDR1 MNHNY, CDR2 SVGAGI (reference sequence). The chain's CDR3 is CASSYLGQGYEQYF. The CDR3 nucleotides are TGTGCCAGCAGTTACTTGGGACAGGGGTACGAGCAGTACTTC.

This rearrangement joins TRBV19 to TRBJ2-2; D gene unclear. This CDR3 is 13 amino acids long. Per germline, CDR1 LNHDA and CDR2 SQIVND (reference sequence). V was cut by 5 bases and J by 3 bases, with 7 bases left in between. CDR3 bases: TGTGCCAGTAGTCAGACCTACACCGGGGAGCTGTTTTTT. Translating it yields CASSQTYTGELFF.

The CDR3: CASHGEGETQYF. In DNA, the CDR3 is TGTGCCAGCCATGGGGAGGGAGAGACCCAGTACTTC. The V and J genes are TRBV18 and TRBJ2-5; 7 bases align to TRBD2. Looked up from germline, CDR1 is KGHSH and CDR2 is LQKENI. V was clipped by 8 bases and J by 4 bases; unmatched bases: 4. The CDR3 loop spans 12 amino acids.

The chain couples TRBV6-1 to TRBJ2-1; possibly TRBD1 for D (5 bases). The V gene lost 0 bases and the J gene lost 3 bases, with 9 bases spanning the gap. CDR3 length: 15 amino acids. Germline V CDR1 and CDR2: MNHNS, SASEGT. The CDR3 nucleotides read TGTGCCAGCAGTGAAGCTGAACAGGACTACAATGAGCAGTTCTTC. This encodes CASSEAEQDYNEQFF.

The chain is built from TRBV4-3 and TRBJ1-6; TRBD1 agrees at 7 bases. Germline CDR1 LGHNA, CDR2 YSLEER. CDR3 length: 16 amino acids. Losses at the gene ends were 1 base for V and 7 bases for J; bases not matched to a gene: 7. DNA for the CDR3: TGCGCCAGCAGCCAAGTTTTCCAGGGGGGCAATTCACCCCTCCACTTT. Its protein is CASSQVFQGGNSPLHF.

J is TRBJ2-1 and V is TRBV7-2, with TRBD1 matching 10 bases. CDR3 size: 16 residues. After removal of 3 bases from V and 9 bases from J, the junction contained 11 bases not matched to a gene. Per the germline V gene, CDR1 is SGHTA and CDR2 is FQGNSA. The CDR3 DNA reads as TGTGCCAGCAGCTTGGCGGGACAGGGGTTGGCGATTGAGCAGTTCTTC. Translation: CASSLAGQGLAIEQFF.

The genes are TRBV29-1 and TRBJ2-2; 10 bases match TRBD1. Germline V CDR1 and CDR2: SQVTM, ANQGSEA. There are 13 residues in the CDR3. The junction had 3 bases not matched to a gene; V was cut back by 5 bases and J by 6 bases. The CDR3 sequence is CSVTGQGAGELFF. For the CDR3, the DNA is TGCAGCGTTACCGGACAGGGGGCCGGGGAGCTGTTTTTT.

V gene TRBV15 combines with J gene TRBJ1-5; D is unresolved. V was shortened by 3 bases and J by 2 bases, with 8 bases between the two germline ends. CDR1 and CDR2 from the germline V gene are LNHNV and YYDKDF (reference sequence). CDR3 length equals 14 residues. The CDR3 spells CATSRGKGNQPQHF. CDR3 DNA sequence: TGTGCCACCAGCAGGGGTAAGGGCAATCAGCCCCAGCATTTT.

The chain carries TRBV5-5 and TRBJ2-7, with TRBD2 as a possible D gene (5 bases). Trimming took 2 bases from V and 1 from J, leaving 22 bases between them. Germline CDR1 SGHKS, CDR2 YYEKEE (reference sequence). The CDR3 spans 18 residues. CDR3 loop: CASSLEVAGLTWSYEQYF. The CDR3 DNA reads as TGTGCCAGCAGCTTAGAAGTGGCAGGACTTACCTGGTCCTACGAGCAGTACTTC. The complete variable domain, with remaining parts taken from reference TRBV5-5 and TRBJ2-7, reads DAGVTQSPTHLIKTRGQQVTLRCSPISGHKSVSWYQQVLGQGPQFIFQYYEKEERGRGNFPDRFSARQFPNYSSELNVNALLLGDSALYLCASSLEVAGLTWSYEQYFGPGTRLTVT.

The genes are TRBV5-1 and TRBJ2-5, with 15 bases that match TRBD2. This CDR3 spans 17 amino acids. Germline V CDR1 and CDR2: SGHRS, YFSETQ. With V trimmed by 4 bases and J by 1 base, 5 bases remained unmatched. The CDR3 sequence is CASSPGLAGGLQETQYF. The CDR3 DNA reads as TGCGCCAGCAGCCCGGGACTAGCGGGAGGCCTCCAAGAGACCCAGTACTTC.

The chain has TRBV5-8 and TRBJ1-1, with 8 bases that match TRBD1. CDR3 length: 15 residues. J lost 4 bases, V lost 0 bases, and 5 bases had no gene match. Per germline, CDR1 SGHTS and CDR2 YDEGEE. The DNA of the CDR3 is TGTGCCAGCAGCTTGGCCCCAGGGGGCCTCACTGAAGCTTTCTTT. It codes for CASSLAPGGLTEAFF.

The rearrangement links TRBV30 to TRBJ1-6; D is unclear. Trimming removed 4 bases from V and 6 bases from J, with 13 bases in between. Germline values: CDR1 GTSNPN, CDR2 SVGIG (reference sequence). The CDR3 has 14 residues. CDR3 coding DNA: TGTGCCTGGACAGCGGCCGTCTCTAATTCACCCCTCCACTTT. It codes for CAWTAAVSNSPLHF.

The V and J genes are TRBV19 and TRBJ2-1; D may be TRBD1 (7 bases). The CDR3 has 13 residues. Germline loops: CDR1 LNHDA, CDR2 SQIVND (reference sequence). Trimming cost V 6 bases and J 9 bases, with 15 bases left between them. The CDR3 nucleotides read TGTGCCAGTAGCCGAACGCAGGGGGGTGAGCAGTTCTTC. Amino acids: CASSRTQGGEQFF.

The chain is built from TRBV5-4 and TRBJ2-7, with no clear D. The germline CDR1 and CDR2 sequences are SGHNT and YYREEE (reference sequence). The CDR3 is made up of 13 amino acids. Trimming left V 3 bases short and J 2 bases short, with 9 bases between. CDR3 DNA: TGTGCCAGCAGCTCGGACGGTACCTACGAGCAGTACTTC. It codes for CASSSDGTYEQYF. Filled out from reference TRBV5-4 and TRBJ2-7, the complete variable domain reads ETGVTQSPTHLIKTRGQQVTLRCSSQSGHNTVSWYQQALGQGPQFIFQYYREEENGRGNFPPRFSGLQFPNYSSELNVNALELDDSALYLCASSSDGTYEQYFGPGTRLTVT.

The chain carries TRBV18 and TRBJ1-2; TRBD1 might be the D (5 bases). V was shortened by 4 bases and J by 6 bases, with 15 bases between the two germline ends. CDR1 is KGHSH and CDR2 is LQKENI in the germline V gene. This CDR3 comprises 14 residues. The CDR3 coding sequence is TGTGCCAGCTCACTCGGACGTACAGGACATGGCTACACCTTC. Translating gives CASSLGRTGHGYTF.

The chain employs TRBV9 and TRBJ2-7; weak D call: TRBD2 (6 bases). The CDR3 has 14 amino acids. V gave up 0 bases and J gave up 6 bases, with 13 bases separating them. Germline CDR1 reads SGDLS; CDR2 reads YYNGEE. CDR3 in amino acids: CASSVGAGSFEQYF. The CDR3 nucleotides are TGTGCCAGCAGCGTAGGTGCGGGGTCGTTCGAGCAGTACTTC.

The chain uses TRBV7-9 and TRBJ1-1; 7 nucleotides match TRBD1. Germline V CDR1 and CDR2: SEHNR, FQNEAQ (reference sequence). V trimming: 5 bases; J trimming: 5 bases; junction bases outside the gene matches: 11. The CDR3 runs to 15 residues. CDR3 sequence reads: CASSDIQGRTTEAFF. The CDR3 region has the DNA TGTGCCAGCAGCGACATACAGGGGAGGACGACTGAAGCTTTCTTT. Full variable domain (rest looked up from reference TRBV7-9 and TRBJ1-1): DTGVSQNPRHKITKRGQNVTFRCDPISEHNRLYWYRQTLGQGPEFLTYFQNEAQLEKSRLLSDRFSAERPKGSFSTLEIQRTEQGDSAMYLCASSDIQGRTTEAFFGQGTRLTVV.

This clone came up once. V gene TRBV7-9 combines with J gene TRBJ1-6; TRBD1 is a possible D gene (5 bases). The J call may be wrong; the DNA end is better matched by TRBJ1-1. Germline CDR1 SEHNR, CDR2 FQNEAQ (reference sequence). The CDR3 loop spans 13 amino acids. This chain's CDR3 is CASSLEQSGPAFF. The CDR3 DNA reads as TGTGCCAGCAGCTTAGAACAGTCGGGACCCGCTTTCTTT.

The chain carries TRBV15 and TRBJ2-2; 8 bases fit TRBD1. This CDR3 has 15 residues. Germline-derived CDR1 and CDR2 are LNHNV and YYDKDF (reference sequence). J was trimmed by 3 bases and V by 7 bases; bases with no gene match: 7. CDR3 sequence: CATTWTGIDTGELFF. The CDR3, as DNA: TGTGCCACCACTTGGACAGGGATAGACACCGGGGAGCTGTTTTTT. Full variable domain (rest looked up from reference TRBV15 and TRBJ2-2): DAMVIQNPRYQVTQFGKPVTLSCSQTLNHNVMYWYQQKSSQAPKLLFHYYDKDFNNEADTPDNFQSRRPNTSFCFLDIRSPGLGDTAMYLCATTWTGIDTGELFFGEGSRLTVL.

V usage is TRBV5-1 and J usage is TRBJ2-2, with D unresolved. V was clipped by 3 bases and J by 2 bases, with 5 bases between them. The germline V gene encodes CDR1 SGHRS and CDR2 YFSETQ. This CDR3 is 13 amino acids long. CDR3 DNA: TGCGCCAGCAGCTCGACTAACACCGGGGAGCTGTTTTTT. Its protein product is CASSSTNTGELFF. The entire variable domain, with the rest obtained from reference TRBV5-1 and TRBJ2-2, is as follows: KAGVTQTPRYLIKTRGQQVTLSCSPISGHRSVSWYQQTPGQGLQFLFEYFSETQRNKGNFPGRFSGRQFSNSRSEMNVSTLELGDSALYLCASSSTNTGELFFGEGSRLTVL.